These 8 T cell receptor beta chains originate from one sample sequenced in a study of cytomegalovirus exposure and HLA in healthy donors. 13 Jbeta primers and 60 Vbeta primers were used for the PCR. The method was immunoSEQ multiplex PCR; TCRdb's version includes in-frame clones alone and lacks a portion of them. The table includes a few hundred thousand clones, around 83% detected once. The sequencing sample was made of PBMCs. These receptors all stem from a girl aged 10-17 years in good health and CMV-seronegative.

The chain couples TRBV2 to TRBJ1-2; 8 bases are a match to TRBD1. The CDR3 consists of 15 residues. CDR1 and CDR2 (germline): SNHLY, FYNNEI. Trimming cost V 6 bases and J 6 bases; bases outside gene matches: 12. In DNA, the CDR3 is TGTGCCAGCAGCGATATCCCGCAGGGGGCTGATGGCTACACCTTC. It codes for CASSDIPQGADGYTF.

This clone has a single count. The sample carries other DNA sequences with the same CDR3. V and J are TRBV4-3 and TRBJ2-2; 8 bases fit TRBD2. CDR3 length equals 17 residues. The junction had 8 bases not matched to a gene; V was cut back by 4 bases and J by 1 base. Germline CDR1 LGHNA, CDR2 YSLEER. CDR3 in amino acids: CASSPRFRGGNTGELFF. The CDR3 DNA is TGCGCCAGCAGCCCCCGGTTTCGGGGGGGGAACACCGGGGAGCTGTTTTTT.

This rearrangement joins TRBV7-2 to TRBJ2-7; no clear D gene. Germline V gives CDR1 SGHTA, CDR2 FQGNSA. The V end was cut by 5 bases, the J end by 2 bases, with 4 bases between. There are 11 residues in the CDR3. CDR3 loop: CASSITYEQYF. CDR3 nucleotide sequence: TGTGCCAGCAGCATAACCTACGAGCAGTACTTC.

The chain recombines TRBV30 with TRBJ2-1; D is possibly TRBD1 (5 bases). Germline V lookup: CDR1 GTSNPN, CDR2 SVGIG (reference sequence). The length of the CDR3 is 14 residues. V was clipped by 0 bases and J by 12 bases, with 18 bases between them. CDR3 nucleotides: TGTGCCTGGAGTGTACAGGCAGGTCGCGGCGGGCAGTTCTTC. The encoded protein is CAWSVQAGRGGQFF.

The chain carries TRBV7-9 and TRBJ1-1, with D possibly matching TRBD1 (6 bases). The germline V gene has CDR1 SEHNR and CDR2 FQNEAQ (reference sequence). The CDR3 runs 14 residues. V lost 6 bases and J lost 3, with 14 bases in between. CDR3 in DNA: TGTGCCAGCAGATTAACAGGGTCGTACACTGAAGCTTTCTTT. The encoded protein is CASRLTGSYTEAFF. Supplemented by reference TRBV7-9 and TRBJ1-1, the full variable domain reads DTGVSQNPRHKITKRGQNVTFRCDPISEHNRLYWYRQTLGQGPEFLTYFQNEAQLEKSRLLSDRFSAERPKGSFSTLEIQRTEQGDSAMYLCASRLTGSYTEAFFGQGTRLTVV.

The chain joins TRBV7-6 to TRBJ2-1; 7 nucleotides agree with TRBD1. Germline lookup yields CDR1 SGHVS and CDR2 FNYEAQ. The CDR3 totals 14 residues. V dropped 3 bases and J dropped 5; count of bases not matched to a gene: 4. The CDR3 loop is CASSLAGTDNEQFF. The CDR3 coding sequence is TGTGCCAGCAGCTTGGCCGGGACAGACAATGAGCAGTTCTTC.

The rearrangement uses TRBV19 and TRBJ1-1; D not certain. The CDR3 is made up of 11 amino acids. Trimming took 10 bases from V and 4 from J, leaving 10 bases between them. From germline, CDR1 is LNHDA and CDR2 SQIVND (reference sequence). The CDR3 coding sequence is TGTGCCATCCGCGTTGGCACTGAAGCTTTCTTT. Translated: CAIRVGTEAFF.

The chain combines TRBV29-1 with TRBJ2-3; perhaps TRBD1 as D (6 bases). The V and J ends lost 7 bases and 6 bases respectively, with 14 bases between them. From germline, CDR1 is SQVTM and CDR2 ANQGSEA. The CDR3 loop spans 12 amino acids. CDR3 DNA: TGCAGCGCAACCAGGGGCCCGGATACGCAGTATTTT. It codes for CSATRGPDTQYF.